One sample yielded the 24 T cell receptor beta chains listed below, sequenced in a study of shared clonotypes between healthy human individuals. Libraries were prepared by immunoSEQ multiplex PCR; TCRdb keeps only in-frame clonotypes and omits some of them. Here the sample spans fewer than 1 million clones, around 96% being singletons. Naive CD8 cells were CD45RO-negative, positively selected for CCR7, excluding terminally differentiated effector memory CD45RA+ cells. The sequenced material came from naive CD8+ T cells sorted from blood. Source of these receptors: a man aged 25-40 years in good health.

This chain uses TRBV27 with TRBJ1-2; D ambiguous. Germline values: CDR1 MNHEY, CDR2 SMNVEV (reference sequence). The CDR3 totals 13 residues. V lost 6 bases to trimming and J lost 0 bases, with 8 bases between them. In DNA, the CDR3 is TGTGCCAGCAGCCATGGACCTAACTATGGCTACACCTTC. This sequence encodes CASSHGPNYGYTF.

V is TRBV27 and J is TRBJ2-7; 8 bases agree with TRBD2. With 3 bases clipped from V and 3 bases from J, the junction kept 4 bases outside the gene matches. Germline-derived CDR1 and CDR2 are MNHEY and SMNVEV (reference sequence). The CDR3 is made up of 14 amino acids. This CDR3 is CASSLGTSDYEQYF. The CDR3 DNA follows: TGTGCCAGCAGTTTGGGGACTAGTGACTACGAGCAGTACTTC.

On this clone itself: Other DNA sequences in this sample translate to the same CDR3. The rearrangement links TRBV6-5 to TRBJ2-7, with D perhaps matching TRBD1 (5 bases). V was pared by 5 bases and J by 1 base, with 6 bases between. This CDR3 has 12 residues. Per the germline V gene, CDR1 is MNHEY and CDR2 is SVGAGI. CDR3 protein: CASSQGSYEQYF. Written as DNA, the CDR3 is TGTGCCAGCAGTCAGGGTTCCTACGAGCAGTACTTC.

The chain recombines TRBV5-6 with TRBJ2-1, with 12 bases lining up with TRBD2. The CDR3 is made up of 16 amino acids. The V and J ends lost 0 bases and 7 bases, in that order; junction bases with no gene match: 5. Germline CDR1 SGHDT, CDR2 YYEEEE. The CDR3 here is CASSLVTSGSRNEQFF. The CDR3 DNA reads as TGTGCCAGCAGCTTGGTGACTAGCGGGAGTCGGAATGAGCAGTTCTTC.

This clone appeared a few times. The identical CDR3 is also encoded by other nucleotide sequences in the sample. The chain is built from TRBV27 and TRBJ2-7; 13 bases fit TRBD2. The CDR3 loop spans 15 amino acids. J gave up 3 bases and V 4 bases, and 3 bases lay outside the gene matches. The V gene's germline CDR1 is MNHEY and CDR2 SMNVEV (reference sequence). The CDR3, as DNA: TGTGCCAGCAGTTCGGGGACTAGCGGGATCTACGAGCAGTACTTC. Encoded protein: CASSSGTSGIYEQYF.

The J gene is TRBJ2-3, the V gene TRBV2; D ambiguous. Germline CDR1 reads SNHLY; CDR2 reads FYNNEI. The CDR3 loop spans 16 amino acids. V lost 7 bases and J 3 bases, leaving 20 bases between the germline ends. DNA for the CDR3: TGTGCCAGCAATAGGTGGACGGAAGGTAGAACAGATACGCAGTATTTT. This sequence encodes CASNRWTEGRTDTQYF. Based on the CDR3 plus reference TRBV2 and TRBJ2-3, the full variable domain is EPEVTQTPSHQVTQMGQEVILRCVPISNHLYFYWYRQILGQKVEFLVSFYNNEISEKSEIFDDQFSVERPDGSNFTLKIRSTKLEDSAMYFCASNRWTEGRTDTQYFGPGTRLTVL.

V and J are TRBV7-6 and TRBJ2-2; D is unclear. With 4 bases removed from V and 1 base from J, the gap between germline ends came to 1 base. The germline CDR1 and CDR2 sequences are SGHVS and FNYEAQ. The CDR3 totals 12 residues. CDR3 protein: CASSWNTGELFF. In DNA form, the CDR3 reads TGTGCCAGCAGCTGGAACACCGGGGAGCTGTTTTTT.

V gene TRBV27 combines with J gene TRBJ2-7; 7 bases are a match to TRBD2. The trim removed 7 bases at V and 6 bases at J, leaving 18 bases unmatched. Germline loops: CDR1 MNHEY, CDR2 SMNVEV (reference sequence). The CDR3 contains 16 residues. The DNA for the CDR3 is TGTGCCAGCACAAGACTTGCGGGAGACGGGGCTGGCGAGCAGTACTTC. Translating it yields CASTRLAGDGAGEQYF.

This chain joins TRBV27 and TRBJ2-7; D possibly uses TRBD1 or TRBD2 (6 bases each). The germline V and J ends were trimmed by 0 bases and 4 bases, with 19 bases remaining between them. The CDR3 has 17 residues. CDR1 and CDR2 (germline): MNHEY, SMNVEV (reference sequence). CDR3 bases: TGTGCCAGCAGTTTATCGAGGGGGGACACCATACCTTACGAGCAGTACTTC. It encodes CASSLSRGDTIPYEQYF.

The gene calls are TRBV7-9 and TRBJ2-2; D is possibly TRBD1 (6 bases). Germline V gene data show CDR1 as SEHNR and CDR2 as FQNEAQ (reference sequence). Deletions cut 3 bases from V and 2 bases from J, with 7 bases between. The CDR3 runs to 14 residues. Written as DNA, the CDR3 is TGTGCCAGCAGCTTGGGGGCAAACACCGGGGAGCTGTTTTTT. It codes for CASSLGANTGELFF.

The chain couples TRBV29-1 to TRBJ2-1; 7 bases are shared with TRBD2. Unmatched junction bases numbered 12, after V lost 7 bases and J lost 6 bases. Germline CDR1 is SQVTM and CDR2 is ANQGSEA. This CDR3 spans 14 amino acids. The CDR3 protein is CSALPGDYTNEQFF. The CDR3 DNA reads as TGCAGCGCCCTCCCCGGGGACTACACCAATGAGCAGTTCTTC.

V gene TRBV19 combines with J gene TRBJ1-2, with unresolved D. Germline V gives CDR1 LNHDA, CDR2 SQIVND (reference sequence). The V and J ends lost 3 bases and 8 bases respectively, with 13 bases between them. This CDR3 is built from 13 residues. The CDR3: CASSIGSGGGYTF. CDR3 DNA: TGTGCCAGTAGTATTGGTTCAGGAGGAGGCTACACCTTC.

The chain recombines TRBV25-1 with TRBJ1-4; D uncertain. Trimming cost V 3 bases and J 0 bases, with 14 bases left between them. The length of the CDR3 is 17 residues. CDR1 and CDR2 from the germline V gene are MGHDK and SYGVNS. As DNA, the CDR3 is TGTGCCAGCAGTGACCTCACCCTTGGGGCAACTAATGAAAAACTGTTTTTT. Protein sequence: CASSDLTLGATNEKLFF.

In regard to this clone: Other DNA sequences within the sample encode an identical CDR3. This chain uses TRBV7-9 with TRBJ2-3; D possibly uses TRBD1 or TRBD2 (5 bases each). The length of the CDR3 is 15 residues. Germline values: CDR1 SEHNR, CDR2 FQNEAQ (reference sequence). Trimming pared 2 bases from V and 3 bases from J, leaving 12 bases between. CDR3 bases: TGTGCCAGCAGCTTAAGGGGAGCGTCGACAGATACGCAGTATTTT. It encodes CASSLRGASTDTQYF.

For the CDR3, the DNA is TGCGCCAGCAGCTTGGGGGGACAGCAAGAGACCCAGTACTTC. This translates into CASSLGGQQETQYF. The J gene is TRBJ2-5, the V gene TRBV5-1; TRBD1 agrees at 7 bases. CDR1 SGHRS and CDR2 YFSETQ come from the germline V gene. CDR3 length: 14 amino acids. J was trimmed by 2 bases and V by 0 bases; bases with no gene match: 1.

The chain joins TRBV4-1 to TRBJ1-1; D gene ambiguous. V dropped 3 bases and J dropped 4 bases, with 15 bases sitting between them. CDR1 and CDR2 from the germline V gene are MGHRA and YSYEKL. The CDR3 is 15 residues long. The DNA for the CDR3 is TGCGCCAGCAGCCATGTGAGTAGGTCGACCACTGAAGCTTTCTTT. Encoded protein: CASSHVSRSTTEAFF.

The chain joins TRBV7-9 to TRBJ2-7; TRBD2 aligns across 9 bases. CDR1 SEHNR and CDR2 FQNEAQ come from the germline V gene (reference sequence). This CDR3 contains 15 residues. V lost 3 bases to trimming and J lost 4 bases; unmatched junction nucleotides: 7. In DNA, the CDR3 is TGTGCCAGCAGCTTTTTGGCTAGCGGGACGTACGAGCAGTACTTC. Protein: CASSFLASGTYEQYF.

The chain is built from TRBV11-3 and TRBJ2-2; 15 bases match TRBD2. The V gene's germline CDR1 is SGHNT and CDR2 YENEEA. J gave up 4 bases and V 1 base, and 10 bases lay outside the gene matches. The CDR3 consists of 20 residues. The DNA of the CDR3 is TGTGCCAGCAGCTTAGGTTATGGGACTAGCGGGAGGAGGAGCACCGGGGAGCTGTTTTTT. Protein sequence: CASSLGYGTSGRRSTGELFF. Combining the CDR3 with reference TRBV11-3 and TRBJ2-2 gives the whole variable domain EAGVVQSPRYKIIEKKQPVAFWCNPISGHNTLYWYLQNLGQGPELLIRYENEEAVDDSQLPKDRFSAERLKGVDSTLKIQPAELGDSAVYLCASSLGYGTSGRRSTGELFFGEGSRLTVL.

The DNA of the CDR3 is TGTGCCAGCAGCCATTACTTGAGGGCCGGCACAGATACGCAGTATTTT. Translated: CASSHYLRAGTDTQYF. This chain links TRBV7-9 with TRBJ2-3, with D maybe TRBD2 (5 bases). Germline V gene data show CDR1 as SEHNR and CDR2 as FQNEAQ (reference sequence). CDR3 length equals 16 residues. The ends were cut back, 5 bases at V and 1 base at J, with 16 bases in the middle. The full variable domain, in which reference TRBV7-9 and TRBJ2-3 provide the parts outside the CDR3, is DTGVSQNPRHKITKRGQNVTFRCDPISEHNRLYWYRQTLGQGPEFLTYFQNEAQLEKSRLLSDRFSAERPKGSFSTLEIQRTEQGDSAMYLCASSHYLRAGTDTQYFGPGTRLTVL.

CDR3 region: CASSLLGTPNSGANVLTF. The CDR3 DNA reads TGTGCCAGCAGTTTATTAGGGACTCCGAACTCTGGGGCCAACGTCCTGACTTTC. V gene TRBV28 combines with J gene TRBJ2-6; TRBD2 might be the D (6 bases). The germline V and J ends were trimmed by 1 base and 0 bases, with 13 bases remaining between them. The CDR3 is 18 amino acids. From germline, CDR1 is MDHEN and CDR2 SYDVKM.

This clone came up once. The J gene is TRBJ2-7, the V gene TRBV7-9, with D possibly called TRBD1 or TRBD2 (6 bases each). This CDR3 spans 16 amino acids. Germline V gene lookup returns CDR1 SEHNR and CDR2 FQNEAQ (reference sequence). The V and J ends lost 1 base and 3 bases respectively, with 16 bases between them. The CDR3 is CASSLERGVTGYEQYF. As DNA, the CDR3 is TGTGCCAGCAGCTTAGAAAGGGGGGTTACAGGCTACGAGCAGTACTTC.

The V and J genes are TRBV27 and TRBJ2-3; D might be TRBD1 or TRBD2, each matching 6 bases. The CDR3 is made up of 16 amino acids. Germline CDR1 and CDR2: MNHEY and SMNVEV (reference sequence). V was pared by 6 bases and J by 3 bases, with 19 bases between. CDR3: CASSSYGGSETDTQYF. The CDR3 bases are TGTGCCAGCAGCTCTTACGGGGGCAGTGAGACAGATACGCAGTATTTT.

The V and J genes are TRBV9 and TRBJ2-1, with TRBD2 as a possible D gene (5 bases). The CDR3 has 14 amino acids. V dropped 4 bases and J dropped 8 bases, with 16 bases sitting between them. Germline V CDR1 and CDR2: SGDLS, YYNGEE. The CDR3 sequence is CASSPLTRVHEQFF. The DNA for the CDR3 is TGTGCCAGCAGCCCATTGACGAGGGTGCATGAGCAGTTCTTC.

V usage is TRBV4-3 and J usage is TRBJ2-2, with D possibly matching TRBD2 (6 bases). The CDR3 spans 15 residues. Trimming stripped 4 bases from V and 4 bases from J, with 13 bases between. CDR1 and CDR2 from the germline V gene are LGHNA and YSLEER. CDR3 nucleotide sequence: TGCGCCAGCAGCCGGGGACTCCTAACCACCGGGGAGCTGTTTTTT. This codes for CASSRGLLTTGELFF.